The clone carrying this TCR beta chain was picked up a small number of times. Its antigen is currently unknown. TCRdb ran MiXCR on the reads and lists one entry per CDR3 protein. The data hold around 320,000 distinct CDR3 sequences, with over 7.5% observed a single time. The germline V gene encodes CDR1 KGHDR and CDR2 SFDVKD. The CDR3 runs 13 residues. The V end lost 4 bases, the J end lost 5 bases, and 10 bases lay between the germline ends. These data are taken from a study of T cell repertoires in cytomegalovirus infection. Study overall: Evidence of both CMV infection and a matching HLA type came from public TCR beta signatures. Study outcomes and limitations: The study identified carriers of CMV plus the relevant HLA from cumulative public TCR beta family frequency. Clonotype analysis showed dominance of the ex vivo response by HLA-C-restricted CMV-specific TCR beta clonotypes.

This sequence was found in a human donor in good health (CMV status not recorded). Some clones in this sample may be carry-over from other donors' samples. V usage is TRBV24-1 and J usage is TRBJ1-1; D possibly corresponds to TRBD1 (6 bases). The sequencing sample was made of PBMCs. The CDR3 region has the DNA TGTGCCACCAGTGACCCAGGGGTTACTGAAGCTTTCTTT. Its protein is CATSDPGVTEAFF.